One sample yielded the 20 T cell receptor beta chains listed below, sequenced in a study of T cell repertoires in cytomegalovirus infection (dated 2019 in TCRdb). These receptors' antigens are unknown. The run used an Illumina HiSeq 1500. TCRdb itself trimmed the public reads at Q25 with fastp, ran MiXCR and retained productive beta chains. Rows merge per CDR3 protein into single entries with the most common DNA and genes. The sample table records approximately 770,000 distinct CDR3 sequences; just under 30% of these occur just once. The top ten hold around 13% of the sample. The treatment or condition label, read with the paper, signifies: in vitro stimulation with specific CMV peptide epitopes to enrich CMV-specific T cells. The sequences come from cultured CD8+ T cells from PBMCs, collected from culture after CMV antigen stimulation. The receptors derive from a human donor in good health (CMV status not recorded). Some clones in this sample may be carry-over from other donors' samples.

This chain uses TRBV28 with TRBJ2-1; tentatively, D is TRBD2 (6 bases). Germline assignment: CDR1 MDHEN and CDR2 SYDVKM. The CDR3 contains 14 residues. Trimming took off 8 bases at V and 4 bases at J, with 15 bases between the two ends. CDR3 coding DNA: TGTGCCAGCGCCTCCCTACGGGGGTACAATGAGCAGTTCTTC. This encodes CASASLRGYNEQFF.

The chain joins TRBV2 to TRBJ2-7, with 7 bases matching TRBD1. Germline values: CDR1 SNHLY, CDR2 FYNNEI. The CDR3 totals 14 residues. V lost 3 bases to trimming and J lost 5 bases; unmatched junction nucleotides: 7. In DNA form, the CDR3 reads TGTGCCAGCAGTGAGACAGGGTTCTGGGACGAGCAGTACTTC. This encodes CASSETGFWDEQYF. The full variable domain, in which reference TRBV2 and TRBJ2-7 provide the parts outside the CDR3, is EPEVTQTPSHQVTQMGQEVILRCVPISNHLYFYWYRQILGQKVEFLVSFYNNEISEKSEIFDDQFSVERPDGSNFTLKIRSTKLEDSAMYFCASSETGFWDEQYFGPGTRLTVT.

This rearrangement joins TRBV4-3 to TRBJ2-5; 9 nucleotides agree with TRBD2. Trimming cost V 4 bases and J 5 bases; bases outside gene matches: 8. The CDR3 consists of 15 residues. Germline values: CDR1 LGHNA, CDR2 YSLEER. The CDR3 DNA reads TGCGCCAGCAGCCGCGGAGCGGGGGGCCGGGAGACCCAGTACTTC. This sequence encodes CASSRGAGGRETQYF.

The table lists this clonotype with many counts. V is TRBV7-2 and J is TRBJ2-2, with 7 bases lining up with TRBD1. CDR1 is SGHTA and CDR2 is FQGNSA in the germline V gene. The CDR3 has 17 amino acids. Trimming at V came to 2 bases and at J to 5 bases, leaving 11 bases not matched to a gene. The CDR3 sequence: CASSLPRQGDGTGELFF. Here the CDR3 DNA reads TGTGCCAGCAGCTTACCCCGACAGGGTGATGGTACCGGGGAGCTGTTTTTT.

This clonotype was counted a few times. The chain combines TRBV6-1 with TRBJ2-2; possible D gene TRBD1, 5 bases. CDR1 and CDR2 from the germline V gene are MNHNS and SASEGT. CDR3 size: 13 residues. The V and J ends lost 5 bases and 4 bases respectively, with 8 bases between them. CDR3 bases: TGTGCCAGCAGTCGACAGTCCACCGGGGAGCTGTTTTTT. Its protein product is CASSRQSTGELFF.

The rearrangement links TRBV25-1 to TRBJ1-2; D is ambiguous. There are 14 residues in the CDR3. CDR1 is MGHDK and CDR2 is SYGVNS in the germline V gene. The ends were cut back, 4 bases at V and 1 base at J, with 10 bases in the middle. CDR3 bases: TGTGCCAGCAGTGGCGAACAGAGTAACTATGGCTACACCTTC. Its translation is CASSGEQSNYGYTF.

CDR3 bases: TGTGCCAGCAGCCGAATAACAGGGGACACTGAAGCTTTCTTT. Translation: CASSRITGDTEAFF. V usage is TRBV3-1 and J usage is TRBJ1-1, with 7 bases fitting TRBD1. The trim removed 4 bases at V and 3 bases at J, leaving 5 bases unmatched. Germline CDR1 is LGHDT and CDR2 is YNNKEL (reference sequence). The CDR3 sequence is 14 residues long.

The DNA of the CDR3 is TGTGCCAGCAGGTCCCCCGCGGTGGAAGCTTTCTTT. Protein: CASRSPAVEAFF. The chain recombines TRBV6-5 with TRBJ1-1; D gene unclear. The germline V and J ends were trimmed by 6 bases and 8 bases, with 13 bases remaining between them. Germline lookup yields CDR1 MNHEY and CDR2 SVGAGI. This CDR3 is built from 12 residues.

CDR3 sequence (DNA): TGTGCCAGCAGTGAATGGCTAGGGGATTCCCAAGAGACCCAGTACTTC. Translating gives CASSEWLGDSQETQYF. The chain is built from TRBV25-1 and TRBJ2-5, with D tentatively TRBD1 (5 bases). The ends were cut back, 1 base at V and 1 base at J, with 13 bases in the middle. The CDR3 spans 16 residues. Germline loops: CDR1 MGHDK, CDR2 SYGVNS.

In this sample, this clonotype turned up a few times. The chain combines TRBV7-9 with TRBJ2-1; 8 nucleotides align to TRBD2. In germline, CDR1 is SEHNR, CDR2 FQNEAQ (reference sequence). CDR3 size: 14 residues. Trimming cost V 0 bases and J 5 bases; bases outside gene matches: 0. In nucleotides, the CDR3 is TGTGCCAGCAGCTTAGCTAGCGGGAACAATGAGCAGTTCTTC. The encoded protein is CASSLASGNNEQFF. The full variable domain, rest sourced from reference TRBV7-9 and TRBJ2-1, is DTGVSQNPRHKITKRGQNVTFRCDPISEHNRLYWYRQTLGQGPEFLTYFQNEAQLEKSRLLSDRFSAERPKGSFSTLEIQRTEQGDSAMYLCASSLASGNNEQFFGPGTRLTVL.

This clonotype was recorded a few times. The chain couples TRBV19 to TRBJ1-1, with TRBD1 as a possible D gene (6 bases). V was cut by 3 bases and J by 3 bases, with 17 bases left in between. The CDR3 sequence is 16 residues long. Germline lookup yields CDR1 LNHDA and CDR2 SQIVND (reference sequence). The CDR3 DNA reads as TGTGCCAGTAGTATGGAACAGGGAGCGAGGTACACTGAAGCTTTCTTT. This translates into CASSMEQGARYTEAFF.

The CDR3 region has the DNA TGTGCCAGCAGCCAAGACAGTAACACAGATACGCAGTATTTT. It specifies CASSQDSNTDTQYF. The chain recombines TRBV7-3 with TRBJ2-3, with D perhaps TRBD1 (5 bases). CDR1 is SGHTA, CDR2 FQGTGA, per germline. The length of the CDR3 is 14 residues. V was trimmed by 5 bases and J by 2 bases, leaving 11 bases between them. The whole variable domain, filled in from reference TRBV7-3 and TRBJ2-3, reads GAGVSQTPSNKVTEKGKYVELRCDPISGHTALYWYRQSLGQGPEFLIYFQGTGAADDSGLPNDRFFAVRPEGSVSTLKIQRTERGDSAVYLCASSQDSNTDTQYFGPGTRLTVL.

This chain connects TRBV27 to TRBJ2-3, with D perhaps TRBD1 (5 bases). With 0 bases removed from V and 6 bases from J, the gap between germline ends came to 16 bases. Germline CDR1 reads MNHEY; CDR2 reads SMNVEV (reference sequence). The CDR3 loop spans 16 amino acids. The CDR3: CASSLSNSHPGDTQYF. DNA for the CDR3: TGTGCCAGCAGTTTATCCAACAGCCACCCAGGGGATACGCAGTATTTT.

This clonotype has a count of ten or more. The chain employs TRBV4-3 and TRBJ2-1; D possibly matches TRBD1 or TRBD2 (7 bases each). The germline gives CDR1 LGHNA, CDR2 YSLEER. The V end was cut by 4 bases, the J end by 8 bases, with 12 bases between. The CDR3 runs to 13 residues. The CDR3 DNA follows: TGCGCCAGCAGCCCCCCAGGGGGGGATGAGCAGTTCTTC. Its translation: CASSPPGGDEQFF.

The chain recombines TRBV20-1 with TRBJ2-1, with 7 bases lining up with TRBD2. This CDR3 region has 13 residues. J lost 0 bases, V lost 6 bases, and 2 bases had no gene match. Germline V gives CDR1 DFQATT, CDR2 SNEGSKA (reference sequence). CDR3 nucleotides: TGCAGTGCGCTAGCGGTCTCCTACAATGAGCAGTTCTTC. Translated: CSALAVSYNEQFF.

The V gene is TRBV6-2 or TRBV6-3, the J gene TRBJ2-5; 7 positions agree with TRBD1. V lost 6 bases to trimming and J lost 9 bases; unmatched junction nucleotides: 7. This CDR3 spans 12 amino acids. In germline, CDR1 is MNHEY, CDR2 SVGEGT. CDR3 DNA: TGTGCCAGCAGCCACAGGGGTTTCGCCCAGTACTTC. It encodes CASSHRGFAQYF.

The J gene is TRBJ1-2, the V gene TRBV7-3; the D gene is possibly TRBD1 (6 bases). CDR3 length equals 17 residues. Germline V gene data show CDR1 as SGHTA and CDR2 as FQGTGA. V lost 5 bases and J 0 bases, leaving 19 bases between the germline ends. DNA for the CDR3: TGTGCCAGCAGCCTGGGGGCCAGACCTAGACCTAACTATGGCTACACCTTC. This codes for CASSLGARPRPNYGYTF.

This clonotype was seen many times. The rearrangement joins TRBV7-2 to TRBJ1-1; D perhaps matches TRBD1 (6 bases). Trimming took off 5 bases at V and 1 base at J, with 14 bases between the two ends. Germline V CDR1 and CDR2: SGHTA, FQGNSA. There are 15 residues in the CDR3. The CDR3 DNA reads TGTGCCAGCAGCCTTGGGGGCAGCCAGAACACTGAAGCTTTCTTT. It translates to CASSLGGSQNTEAFF.

This clonotype was observed a handful of times. V gene TRBV24-1 combines with J gene TRBJ2-2; D is possibly TRBD1 or TRBD2 (5 bases each). The germline V gene has CDR1 KGHDR and CDR2 SFDVKD. The CDR3 sequence is 12 residues long. V lost 5 bases to trimming and J lost 14 bases, with 14 bases between them. CDR3 bases: TGTGCCACCAGTGTGACAGACGGGGTTCTGTTTTTT. Residues: CATSVTDGVLFF.

This clonotype is medium-sized within its sample. The V call is TRBV6-2 or TRBV6-3, the J call TRBJ1-5; unclear D gene. The germline gives CDR1 MNHEY, CDR2 SVGEGT. Trimming stripped 4 bases from V and 5 bases from J, with 12 bases between. The CDR3 runs to 14 residues. The CDR3 reads CASSWNGVYQPQHF. DNA for the CDR3: TGTGCCAGCAGTTGGAACGGGGTCTATCAGCCCCAGCATTTT.